This T cell receptor (beta chain) was sequenced for a study of T-cell reconstitution after alpha-beta-depleted transplantation in children. This clonotype has more than one count but fewer than ten. No antigen is known for it. Study results and limitations: The high TCRbeta diversity at day 60 in some patients came from surviving recipient T cells and thymic progenitors.

Construction of the TCRbeta library involved unique molecular identifiers. TCRdb re-derived calls from the PCR reads in MiXCR, one entry per CDR3 protein. The sample lists fewer than 250,000 distinct CDR3 sequences, around a sixth occurring once. The V end was cut by 3 bases, the J end by 7 bases, with 9 bases between. The CDR3 covers 12 residues. This rearrangement joins TRBV12-3 or TRBV12-4 to TRBJ1-1; the D is unclear. Source: PBMCs, mostly from graft donor cells, taken 360 days after TCRalphabeta/CD19-depleted stem cell transplant. The receptor comes from a male patient between 2 and 10 years old who had a stem cell transplant for acute lymphoblastic leukemia, so the T cells may come from the graft donor. CDR3 loop: CASSFPLSEAFF. The DNA for the CDR3 is TGTGCCAGCAGTTTTCCGTTGAGTGAAGCTTTCTTT.